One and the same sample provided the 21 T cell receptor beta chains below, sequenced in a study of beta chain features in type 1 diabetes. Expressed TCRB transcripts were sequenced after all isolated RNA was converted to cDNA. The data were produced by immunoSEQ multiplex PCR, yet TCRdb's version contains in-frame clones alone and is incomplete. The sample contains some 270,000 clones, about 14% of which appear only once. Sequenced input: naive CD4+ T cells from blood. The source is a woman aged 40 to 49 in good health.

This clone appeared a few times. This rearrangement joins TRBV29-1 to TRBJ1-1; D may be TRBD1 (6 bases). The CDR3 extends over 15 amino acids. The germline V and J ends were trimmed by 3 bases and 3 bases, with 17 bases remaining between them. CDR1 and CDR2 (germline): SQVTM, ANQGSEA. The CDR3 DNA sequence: TGCAGCGTTGAGGGGCGGACAGCAACCGACACTGAAGCTTTCTTT. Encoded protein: CSVEGRTATDTEAFF.

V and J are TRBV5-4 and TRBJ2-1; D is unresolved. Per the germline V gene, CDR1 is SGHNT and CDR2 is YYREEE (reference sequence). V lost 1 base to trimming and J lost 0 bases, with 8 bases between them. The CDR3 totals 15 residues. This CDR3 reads CASSLFPGSYNEQFF. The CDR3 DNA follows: TGTGCCAGCAGCTTGTTTCCAGGCTCCTACAATGAGCAGTTCTTC. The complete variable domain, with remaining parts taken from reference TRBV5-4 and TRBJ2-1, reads ETGVTQSPTHLIKTRGQQVTLRCSSQSGHNTVSWYQQALGQGPQFIFQYYREEENGRGNFPPRFSGLQFPNYSSELNVNALELDDSALYLCASSLFPGSYNEQFFGPGTRLTVL.

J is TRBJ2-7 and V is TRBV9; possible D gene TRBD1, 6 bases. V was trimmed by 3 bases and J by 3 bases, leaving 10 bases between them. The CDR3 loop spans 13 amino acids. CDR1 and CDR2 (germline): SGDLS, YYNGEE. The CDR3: CASSARQDYEQYF. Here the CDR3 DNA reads TGTGCCAGCAGCGCCCGACAGGACTACGAGCAGTACTTC.

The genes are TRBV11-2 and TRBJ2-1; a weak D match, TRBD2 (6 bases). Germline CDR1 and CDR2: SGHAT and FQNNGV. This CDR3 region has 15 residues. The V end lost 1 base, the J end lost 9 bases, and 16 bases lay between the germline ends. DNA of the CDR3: TGTGCCAGCAGCTTAGTTTCACTAGCAGTTGGTGAGCAGTTCTTC. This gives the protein CASSLVSLAVGEQFF.

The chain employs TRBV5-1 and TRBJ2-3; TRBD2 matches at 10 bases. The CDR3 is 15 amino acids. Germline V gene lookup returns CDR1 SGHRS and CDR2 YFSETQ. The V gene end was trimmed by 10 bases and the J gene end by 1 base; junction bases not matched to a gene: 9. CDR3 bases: TGCGCCGCTACCGTCGGGACTAGCGGCACAGATACGCAGTATTTT. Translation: CAATVGTSGTDTQYF.

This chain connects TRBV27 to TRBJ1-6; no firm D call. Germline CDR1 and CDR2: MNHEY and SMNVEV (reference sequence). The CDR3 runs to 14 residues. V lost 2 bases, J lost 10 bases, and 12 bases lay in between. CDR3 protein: CASSLTPKESPLHF. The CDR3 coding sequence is TGTGCCAGCAGTTTAACCCCAAAGGAGTCACCCCTCCACTTT.

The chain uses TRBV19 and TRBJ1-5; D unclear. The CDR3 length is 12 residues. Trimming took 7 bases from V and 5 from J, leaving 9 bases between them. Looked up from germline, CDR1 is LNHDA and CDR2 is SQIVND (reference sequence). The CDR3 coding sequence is TGTGCCAGTACAGGCAGCTATCAGCCCCAGCATTTT. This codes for CASTGSYQPQHF.

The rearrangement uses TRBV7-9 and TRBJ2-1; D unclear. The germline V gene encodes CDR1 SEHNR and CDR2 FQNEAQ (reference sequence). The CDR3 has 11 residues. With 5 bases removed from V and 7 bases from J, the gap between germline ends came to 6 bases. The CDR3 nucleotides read TGTGCCAGCAGCCCCCAAAATGAGCAGTTCTTC. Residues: CASSPQNEQFF.

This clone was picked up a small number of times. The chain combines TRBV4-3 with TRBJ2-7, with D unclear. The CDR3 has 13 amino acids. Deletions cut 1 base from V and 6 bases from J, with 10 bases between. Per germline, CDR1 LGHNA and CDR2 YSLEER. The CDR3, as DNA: TGCGCCAGCAGCCAAGTTACGTTCGGCGAGCAGTACTTC. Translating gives CASSQVTFGEQYF.

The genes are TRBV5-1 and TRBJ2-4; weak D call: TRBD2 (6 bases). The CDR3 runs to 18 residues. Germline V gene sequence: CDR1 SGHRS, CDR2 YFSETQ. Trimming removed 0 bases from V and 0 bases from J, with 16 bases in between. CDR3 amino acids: CASSLDMGGPLAKNIQYF. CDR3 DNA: TGCGCCAGCAGCTTGGATATGGGGGGACCCCTAGCCAAAAACATTCAGTACTTC.

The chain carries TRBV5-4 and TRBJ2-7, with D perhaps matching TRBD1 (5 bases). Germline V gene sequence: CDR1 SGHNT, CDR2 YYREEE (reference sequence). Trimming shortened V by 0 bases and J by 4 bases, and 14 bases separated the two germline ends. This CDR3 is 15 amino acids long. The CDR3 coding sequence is TGTGCCAGCAGCTTGGGTCCCCAGGGCCAATACGAGCAGTACTTC. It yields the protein CASSLGPQGQYEQYF.

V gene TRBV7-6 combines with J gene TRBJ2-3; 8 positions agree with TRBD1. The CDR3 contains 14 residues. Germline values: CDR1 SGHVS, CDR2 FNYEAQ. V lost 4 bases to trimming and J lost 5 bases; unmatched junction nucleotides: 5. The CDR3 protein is CASSYRDRLDTQYF. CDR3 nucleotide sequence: TGTGCCAGCAGCTACCGGGACAGGTTAGATACGCAGTATTTT.

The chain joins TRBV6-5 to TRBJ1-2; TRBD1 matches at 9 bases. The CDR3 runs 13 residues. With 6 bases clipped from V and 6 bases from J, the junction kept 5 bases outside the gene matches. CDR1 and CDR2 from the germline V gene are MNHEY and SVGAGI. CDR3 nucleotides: TGTGCCAGCAGCTACACAGGGGGCAATGGCTACACCTTC. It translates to CASSYTGGNGYTF.

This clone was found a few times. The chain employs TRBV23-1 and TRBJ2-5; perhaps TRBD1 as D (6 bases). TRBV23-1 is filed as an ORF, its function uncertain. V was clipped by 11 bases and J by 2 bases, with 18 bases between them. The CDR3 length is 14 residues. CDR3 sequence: CAPLGAGVQETQYF. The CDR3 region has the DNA TGCGCCCCCCTGGGGGCAGGGGTACAAGAGACCCAGTACTTC.

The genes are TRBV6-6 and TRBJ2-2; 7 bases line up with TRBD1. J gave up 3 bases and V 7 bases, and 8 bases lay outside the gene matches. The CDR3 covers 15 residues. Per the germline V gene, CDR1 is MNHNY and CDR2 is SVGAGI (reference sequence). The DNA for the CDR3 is TGTGCCAGCATTTCAGGGACAGACTACACCGGGGAGCTGTTTTTT. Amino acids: CASISGTDYTGELFF.

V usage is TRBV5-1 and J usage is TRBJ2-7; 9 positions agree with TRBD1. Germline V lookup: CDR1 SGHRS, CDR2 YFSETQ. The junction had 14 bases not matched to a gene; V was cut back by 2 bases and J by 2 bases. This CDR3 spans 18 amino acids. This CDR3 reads CASSLGGGPGQGAYEQYF. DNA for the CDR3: TGCGCCAGCAGCTTAGGTGGGGGACCGGGACAGGGCGCCTACGAGCAGTACTTC. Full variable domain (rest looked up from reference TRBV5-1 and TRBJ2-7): KAGVTQTPRYLIKTRGQQVTLSCSPISGHRSVSWYQQTPGQGLQFLFEYFSETQRNKGNFPGRFSGRQFSNSRSEMNVSTLELGDSALYLCASSLGGGPGQGAYEQYFGPGTRLTVT.

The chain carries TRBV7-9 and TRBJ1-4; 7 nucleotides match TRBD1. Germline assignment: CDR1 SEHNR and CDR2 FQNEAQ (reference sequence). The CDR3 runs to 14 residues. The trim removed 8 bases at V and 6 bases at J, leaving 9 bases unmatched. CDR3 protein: CASPGAGGDEKLFF. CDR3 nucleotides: TGTGCCAGCCCCGGGGCAGGGGGTGATGAAAAACTGTTTTTT.

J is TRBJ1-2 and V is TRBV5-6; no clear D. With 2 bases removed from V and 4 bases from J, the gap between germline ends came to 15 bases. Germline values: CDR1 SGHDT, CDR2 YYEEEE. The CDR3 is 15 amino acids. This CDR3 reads CASSFVGRVVYGYTF. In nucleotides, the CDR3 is TGTGCCAGCAGCTTCGTGGGCCGCGTTGTCTATGGCTACACCTTC.

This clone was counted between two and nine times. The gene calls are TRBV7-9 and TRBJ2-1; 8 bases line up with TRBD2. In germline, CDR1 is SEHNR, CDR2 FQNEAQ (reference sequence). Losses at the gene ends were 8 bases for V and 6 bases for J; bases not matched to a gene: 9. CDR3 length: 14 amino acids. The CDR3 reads CASLRAGGRNEQFF. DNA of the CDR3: TGTGCCAGCCTCCGCGCGGGGGGACGCAATGAGCAGTTCTTC.

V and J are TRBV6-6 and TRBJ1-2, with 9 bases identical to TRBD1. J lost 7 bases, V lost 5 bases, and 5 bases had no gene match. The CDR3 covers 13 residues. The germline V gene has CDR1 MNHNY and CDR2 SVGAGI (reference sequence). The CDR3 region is CASSPGTGFGYTF. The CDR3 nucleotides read TGTGCCAGCAGTCCCGGGACAGGGTTTGGCTACACCTTC.

CDR3 in DNA: TGTGCCAGCAGTCTCAATCAGCCCCAGCATTTT. Translation: CASSLNQPQHF. This chain connects TRBV2 to TRBJ1-5; D call uncertain. This CDR3 spans 11 amino acids. CDR1 is SNHLY, CDR2 FYNNEI, per germline. V gave up 5 bases and J gave up 3 bases, with 2 bases separating them.